One T cell receptor beta chain is described in this entry. Its antigen is still unknown. The sample is drawn from a study of blood T cells in healthy people across ages. General observations from the study: With age, beta diversity per million T cells declined roughly linearly, significantly by about 37.

Every donor contributed approximately 10 milliliters of peripheral blood by blood draw. Isolation recovered at least 6.5 million PBMCs from every sample. Germline assignment: CDR1 SGDLS and CDR2 YYNGEE. This CDR3 is built from 15 residues. Trimming pared 5 bases from V and 0 bases from J, leaving 13 bases between. Using a J-beta primer mix together with a sample-barcoded 5' primer, a second PCR was run for roughly 6 to 12 cycles. TCRdb passed the 5' RACE reads through MiXCR, listing each CDR3 protein once. The sample yields some 1.4 million distinct CDR3 sequences, about 43% seen once. The specimen sequenced was blood. The TCR originated in a woman aged 18 to 35 in good health. The chain recombines TRBV9 with TRBJ2-3, with D possibly being TRBD1 (6 bases). The CDR3 bases are TGTGCCAGCAGAGAACCGGGACACAGCACAGATACGCAGTATTTT. It specifies CASREPGHSTDTQYF. The full variable domain, with the rest looked up from reference TRBV9 and TRBJ2-3, is DSGVTQTPKHLITATGQRVTLRCSPRSGDLSVYWYQQSLDQGLQFLIQYYNGEERAKGNILERFSAQQFPDLHSELNLSSLELGDSALYFCASREPGHSTDTQYFGPGTRLTVL.